This is a list of T cell receptor beta chains from one sample in a study of CD8+CD57+ T cells in acquired aplastic anemia. Each CDR3 protein gets one entry after TCRdb re-called the reads with MiXCR. Of some 280,000 distinct CDR3 sequences listed, approximately 56% are singletons. The sequencing input was sorted CD4+, CD8+, or CD8+CD57+ T cells (not recorded which) from PBMCs. Receptors were obtained from a human donor with severe aplastic anemia or a healthy control (not recorded which). Each CDR3 is given with its conserved first and last residue. Fields, in order: V gene, D gene, J gene, CDR3 protein. A D gene is named only where the DNA matches it firmly.

V gene: TRBV24-1
D gene: NA
J gene: TRBJ1-2
CDR3 protein: CASSLSRQDYGYTF

V gene: TRBV7-6
D gene: TRBD1
J gene: TRBJ1-5
CDR3 protein: CASSPGARGRDQPQHF

V gene: TRBV20-1
D gene: TRBD1
J gene: TRBJ2-3
CDR3 protein: CSAAGTVGDTQYF

V gene: TRBV19
D gene: NA
J gene: TRBJ1-5
CDR3 protein: CASSMVDSNQPQHF

V gene: TRBV5-1
D gene: NA
J gene: TRBJ1-2
CDR3 protein: CASRRTDYGYTF

V gene: TRBV25-1
D gene: TRBD1
J gene: TRBJ1-2
CDR3 protein: CASSGGQQNYGYTF

V gene: TRBV7-2
D gene: NA
J gene: TRBJ2-7
CDR3 protein: CASSLGGEDEQYF

V gene: TRBV5-1
D gene: TRBD1
J gene: TRBJ1-4
CDR3 protein: CASSPGQGAREKLFF

V gene: TRBV24-1
D gene: TRBD1
J gene: TRBJ1-2
CDR3 protein: CATSETGTGPLNYGYTF

V gene: TRBV9
D gene: NA
J gene: TRBJ2-5
CDR3 protein: CASSPYGRAGQETQYF

V gene: TRBV29-1
D gene: TRBD1
J gene: TRBJ2-5
CDR3 protein: CSVSEAFRGRTETQYF

V gene: TRBV24-1
D gene: NA
J gene: TRBJ1-5
CDR3 protein: CATSQGGRNSPQHF

V gene: TRBV19
D gene: NA
J gene: TRBJ1-6
CDR3 protein: CASSRTAETQYYNSPLHF

V gene: TRBV12-3/TRBV12-4
D gene: NA
J gene: TRBJ1-1
CDR3 protein: CASSLSRGWNTEAFF

V gene: TRBV19
D gene: TRBD1
J gene: TRBJ2-7
CDR3 protein: CASSMAGTGYEQYF